This T cell receptor beta chain was identified in a study of blood T cell repertoires in COVID-19. Assay: immunoSEQ multiplex PCR; the TCRdb copy retains only in-frame clones and omits some. The sample includes 130,000 to 150,000 clones, about 82% of them seen just once. This TCR derives from a woman aged 40-49 years with active or convalescent COVID-19. Sequencing was done on a sample of peripheral blood.

The CDR3 sequence: CASSPTGTGDYGYTF. In nucleotides, the CDR3 is TGTGCCAGCAGCCCGACCGGGACAGGGGACTATGGCTACACCTTC. The rearrangement links TRBV28 to TRBJ1-2; TRBD1 matches 10 bases. The germline CDR1 and CDR2 sequences are MDHEN and SYDVKM. V shed 6 bases and J 3 bases; nucleotides not matched to a gene: 7. This CDR3 has 15 residues.